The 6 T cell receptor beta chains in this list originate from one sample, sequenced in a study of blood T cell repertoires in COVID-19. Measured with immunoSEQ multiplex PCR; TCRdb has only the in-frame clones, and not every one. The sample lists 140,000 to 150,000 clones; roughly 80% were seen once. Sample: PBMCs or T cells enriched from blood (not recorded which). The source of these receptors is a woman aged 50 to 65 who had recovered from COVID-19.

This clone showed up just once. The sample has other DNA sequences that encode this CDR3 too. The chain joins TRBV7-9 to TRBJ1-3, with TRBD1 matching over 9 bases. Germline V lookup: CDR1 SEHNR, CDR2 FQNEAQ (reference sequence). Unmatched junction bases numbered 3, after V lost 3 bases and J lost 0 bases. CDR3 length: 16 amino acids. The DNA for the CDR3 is TGTGCCAGCAGCTTCGGGACAGGGAGCTCTGGAAACACCATATATTTT. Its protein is CASSFGTGSSGNTIYF.

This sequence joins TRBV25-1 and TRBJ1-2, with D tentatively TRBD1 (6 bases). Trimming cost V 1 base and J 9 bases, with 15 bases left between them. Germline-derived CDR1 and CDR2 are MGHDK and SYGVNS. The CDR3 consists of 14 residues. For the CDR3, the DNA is TGTGCCAGCAGTGAATCAGGGGCTCCAACGCGCTACACCTTC. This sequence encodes CASSESGAPTRYTF.

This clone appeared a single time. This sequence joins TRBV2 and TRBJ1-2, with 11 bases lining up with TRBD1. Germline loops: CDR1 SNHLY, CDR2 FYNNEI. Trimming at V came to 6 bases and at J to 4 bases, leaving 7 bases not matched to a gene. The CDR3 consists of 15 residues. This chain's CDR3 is CASSVGQGAVYGYTF. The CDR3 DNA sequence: TGTGCCAGCAGCGTTGGACAGGGGGCGGTCTATGGCTACACCTTC.

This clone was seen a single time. As DNA, the CDR3 is TGTGCCAGCAGTGAGGGACAGAACTACGAGCAGTACGTC. Its translation is CASSEGQNYEQYV. The gene calls are TRBV6-1 and TRBJ2-7, with TRBD1 identical over 7 bases. Trimming removed 3 bases from V and 3 bases from J; junction bases left unmatched: 2. The CDR3 length is 13 residues. CDR1 and CDR2 from the germline V gene are MNHNS and SASEGT.

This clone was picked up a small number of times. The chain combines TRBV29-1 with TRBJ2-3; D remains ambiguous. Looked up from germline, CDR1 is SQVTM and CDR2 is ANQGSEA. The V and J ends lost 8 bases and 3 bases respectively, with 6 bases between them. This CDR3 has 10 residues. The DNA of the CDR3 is TGCAGCACAAATACAGATACGCAGTATTTT. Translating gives CSTNTDTQYF.

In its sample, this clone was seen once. The CDR3 protein is CASSLAGGLAYEQYF. The DNA for the CDR3 is TGTGCCAGCAGTTTAGCGGGGGGCCTAGCCTACGAGCAGTACTTC. The V gene is TRBV28, the J gene TRBJ2-7, with 8 bases aligning to TRBD2. V gave up 2 bases and J gave up 2 bases; unmatched junction bases: 5. Germline lookup yields CDR1 MDHEN and CDR2 SYDVKM. The CDR3 totals 15 residues.